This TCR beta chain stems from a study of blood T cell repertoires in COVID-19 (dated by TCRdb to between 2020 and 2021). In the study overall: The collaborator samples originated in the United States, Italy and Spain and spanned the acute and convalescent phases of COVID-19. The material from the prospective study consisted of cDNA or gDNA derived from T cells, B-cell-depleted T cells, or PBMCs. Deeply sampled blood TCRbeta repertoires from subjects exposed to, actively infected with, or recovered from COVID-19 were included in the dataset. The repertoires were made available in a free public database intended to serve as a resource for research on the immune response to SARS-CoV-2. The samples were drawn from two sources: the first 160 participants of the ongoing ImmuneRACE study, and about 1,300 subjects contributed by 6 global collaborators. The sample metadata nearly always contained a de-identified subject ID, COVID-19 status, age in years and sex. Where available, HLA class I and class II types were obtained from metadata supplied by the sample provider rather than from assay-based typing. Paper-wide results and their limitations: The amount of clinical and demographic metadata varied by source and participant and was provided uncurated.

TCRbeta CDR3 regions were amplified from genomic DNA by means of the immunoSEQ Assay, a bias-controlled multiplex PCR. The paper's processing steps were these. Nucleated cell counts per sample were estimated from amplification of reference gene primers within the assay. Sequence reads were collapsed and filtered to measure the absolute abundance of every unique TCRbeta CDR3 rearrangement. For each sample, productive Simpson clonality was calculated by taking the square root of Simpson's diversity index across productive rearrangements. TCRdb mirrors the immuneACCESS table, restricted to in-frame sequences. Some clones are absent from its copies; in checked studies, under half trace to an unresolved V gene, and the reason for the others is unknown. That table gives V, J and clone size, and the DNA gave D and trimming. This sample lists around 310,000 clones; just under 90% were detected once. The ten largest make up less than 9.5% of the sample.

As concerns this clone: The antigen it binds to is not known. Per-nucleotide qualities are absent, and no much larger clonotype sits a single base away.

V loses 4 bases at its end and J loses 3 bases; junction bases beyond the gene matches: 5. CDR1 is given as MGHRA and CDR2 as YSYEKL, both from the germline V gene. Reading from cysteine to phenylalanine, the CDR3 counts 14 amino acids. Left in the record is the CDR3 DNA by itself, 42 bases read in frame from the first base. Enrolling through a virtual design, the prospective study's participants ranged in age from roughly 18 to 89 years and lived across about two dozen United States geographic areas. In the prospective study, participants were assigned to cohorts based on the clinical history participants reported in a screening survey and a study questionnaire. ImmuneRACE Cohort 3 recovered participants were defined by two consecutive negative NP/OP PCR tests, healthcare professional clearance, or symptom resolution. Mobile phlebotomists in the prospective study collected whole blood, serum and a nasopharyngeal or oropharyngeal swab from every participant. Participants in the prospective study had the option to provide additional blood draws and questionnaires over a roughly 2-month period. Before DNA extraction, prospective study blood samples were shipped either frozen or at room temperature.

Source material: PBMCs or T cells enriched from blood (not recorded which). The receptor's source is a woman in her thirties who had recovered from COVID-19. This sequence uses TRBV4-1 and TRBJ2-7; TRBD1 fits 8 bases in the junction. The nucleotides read TGCGCCAGCAGCCCTTGGACAGGGCTCTACGAGCAGTACTTC. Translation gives CASSPWTGLYEQYF.